This T cell receptor (beta chain) was found in a study of a mutant IDH1 vaccine in newly diagnosed glioma. Worth noting for this clone: Its cognate antigen is unknown.

Libraries were prepared by immunoSEQ multiplex PCR; TCRdb keeps only in-frame clonotypes and omits some of them. In the table there are roughly 56,000 clones, roughly 80% of which are singletons. Time point given: week 47, end of study. The vaccine gave 300 ug of a 20-mer mutant IDH1 peptide subcutaneously per dose. Between the trimmed V and J ends, which lost 2 bases and 5 bases, there was a span of 16 bases. This CDR3 region has 16 residues. Per germline, CDR1 SGHKS and CDR2 YYEKEE (reference sequence). The receptor was isolated from a man over 45 with glioma. V is TRBV5-5 and J is TRBJ2-2, with D possibly TRBD2 on 7 matching bases. Material: PBMCs, obtained from a glioma patient whose treatment included an IDH1 peptide vaccine. In DNA, the CDR3 is TGTGCCAGCAGCTTTGGGGGGGGCCGAGGAACCGGGGAGCTGTTTTTT. Protein product: CASSFGGGRGTGELFF.